These T cell receptor beta chains were read from a single sample in a study of blood T cell repertoires in COVID-19. The assay was immunoSEQ multiplex PCR, and TCRdb's table has in-frame clones only and misses some. Among 650,000 to 800,000 clones listed, around 89% were seen once. Source material: peripheral blood. These receptors all stem from a woman aged 18 to 35 with acute or convalescent COVID-19. CDR3s include the opening cysteine and the closing phenylalanine or tryptophan. Each record gives: clone size, D gene, V gene, J gene, CDR3 protein, CDR3 DNA. D genes are given only for firm matches. The size entry is marked missing in some rows and otherwise reads once, few, many or a size class.

NA	NA	TRBV7-8	TRBJ1-2	CASSFRVANYGYTF	TGTGCCAGCAGCTTCAGGGTAGCTAACTATGGCTACACCTTC
NA	NA	TRBV5-8	TRBJ1-4	CASSPGLARGEKLFF	TGTGCCAGCAGCCCGGGACTGGCACGAGGGGAAAAACTGTTTTTT
NA	NA	TRBV15	TRBJ1-5	CATSRDRGSNQPQHF	TGTGCCACCAGCAGGGACCGGGGGAGCAATCAGCCCCAGCATTTT
NA	TRBD1	TRBV7-9	TRBJ2-7	CAGQGGTYEQYF	TGTGCCGGACAGGGGGGTACCTACGAGCAGTACTTC
once	TRBD2	TRBV3-1/TRBV3-2	TRBJ2-3	CASKLAGADTQYF	TGTGCCAGCAAGCTAGCGGGGGCAGATACGCAGTATTTT
NA	NA	TRBV4-3	TRBJ2-7	CASSQGGGGYEQYF	TGCGCCAGCAGCCAAGGGGGTGGAGGCTACGAGCAGTACTTC
NA	TRBD1	TRBV19	TRBJ1-2	CASSAGQGGYGYTF	TGTGCCAGTAGCGCGGGACAGGGGGGCTATGGCTACACCTTC
NA	TRBD2	TRBV4-1	TRBJ2-1	CASSQDEALAGGSNNEQFF	TGCGCCAGCAGCCAAGACGAGGCGCTAGCGGGGGGGTCGAACAATGAGCAGTTCTTC
once	NA	TRBV5-1	TRBJ1-1	CASSLAPTSIMNTEAFF	TGCGCCAGCAGCCTGGCTCCTACCTCGATCATGAACACTGAAGCTTTCTTT
NA	NA	TRBV27	TRBJ1-2	CASSAPGGGRSGYTF	TGTGCCAGCAGCGCCCCCGGGGGGGGTCGAAGTGGCTACACCTTC
NA	TRBD2	TRBV5-6	TRBJ2-2	CASTEKTSGTRGGTGELFF	TGTGCCAGCACGGAGAAGACTAGCGGGACCCGAGGAGGCACCGGGGAGCTGTTTTTT
NA	TRBD2	TRBV24-1	TRBJ2-1	CATSAPGLAGGRDSEQFF	TGTGCCACCAGTGCTCCGGGACTAGCGGGGGGAAGGGATAGTGAGCAGTTCTTC
NA	TRBD1	TRBV29-1	TRBJ1-1	CSAVGTAKNTEAFF	TGCAGCGCTGTCGGGACAGCGAAGAACACTGAAGCTTTCTTT
NA	TRBD1	TRBV7-8	TRBJ2-7	CASSLALGTGTAYEQYF	TGTGCCAGCAGCTTAGCGCTGGGTACCGGGACAGCTTACGAGCAGTACTTC
NA	NA	TRBV18	TRBJ1-1	CASSSIDGAEAFF	TGTGCCAGCTCATCAATTGACGGGGCTGAAGCTTTCTTT
few	TRBD1	TRBV7-9	TRBJ1-1	CASSLRQGGNTEAFF	TGTGCCAGCAGCTTAAGACAGGGAGGAAACACTGAAGCTTTCTTT
NA	TRBD1	TRBV5-6	TRBJ1-6	CASSDEGQGIISPLHF	TGTGCCAGCAGCGACGAAGGACAGGGAATAATCTCACCCCTCCACTTT
NA	NA	TRBV28	TRBJ1-5	CASSAPRSPNQPQHF	TGTGCCAGCAGTGCCCCCCGGAGCCCCAATCAGCCCCAGCATTTT
NA	NA	TRBV3-1/TRBV3-2	TRBJ1-1	CASSQAGKNTEAFF	TGTGCCAGCAGCCAAGCGGGGAAGAACACTGAAGCTTTCTTT
NA	TRBD1	TRBV19	TRBJ2-3	CASRDSPSTDTQYF	TGTGCCAGCCGGGACAGTCCTAGCACAGATACGCAGTATTTT
NA	TRBD2	TRBV6-2/TRBV6-3	TRBJ2-5	CASSYQTLAGGRETQYF	TGTGCCAGCAGTTACCAAACCTTAGCGGGGGGGCGGGAGACCCAGTACTTC
NA	NA	TRBV2	TRBJ1-1	CASSEGVGGSGFF	TGTGCCAGCAGTGAAGGGGTAGGGGGATCGGGTTTCTTT
NA	NA	TRBV12-3/TRBV12-4	TRBJ1-2	CASAGGVGYTF	TGTGCCAGCGCGGGAGGGGTAGGTTACACCTTC
NA	NA	TRBV29-1	TRBJ1-1	CSVRDSNTEAFF	TGCAGCGTCCGCGACAGCAACACTGAAGCTTTCTTT
NA	TRBD1	TRBV6-4	TRBJ1-1	CASSETGGSSTEAFF	TGTGCCAGCAGTGAAACAGGGGGGAGTAGCACTGAAGCTTTCTTT
NA	TRBD2	TRBV6-1	TRBJ2-7	CASSERGGSSYEQYF	TGTGCCAGCAGTGAACGGGGGGGAAGCTCCTACGAGCAGTACTTC
NA	NA	TRBV9	TRBJ2-1	CASSPRPSGFPNEQFF	TGTGCCAGCAGCCCGCGGCCCTCGGGGTTTCCCAATGAGCAGTTCTTC
NA	NA	TRBV5-6	TRBJ2-3	CASSLEGGDPDTQYF	TGTGCCAGCAGCTTAGAGGGGGGGGACCCAGATACGCAGTATTTT
NA	TRBD1	TRBV30	TRBJ1-1	CAWARTGGTEAFF	TGTGCCTGGGCCCGGACAGGGGGGACTGAAGCTTTCTTT
NA	NA	TRBV4-1	TRBJ2-4	CASSQNPRETRQYF	TGCGCCAGCAGCCAAAACCCCCGGGAGACCCGACAGTACTTC